This TCR beta chain was identified in a study of CD8 T cells in Susac syndrome. Germline CDR1 SGHNT, CDR2 YYREEE (reference sequence). With 10 bases removed from V and 3 bases from J, the gap between germline ends came to 13 bases. This CDR3 is built from 12 residues. Controls were age- and sex-matched healthy donors. With random hexamers, about 0.45 to 1 ug RNA was reverse transcribed. Coverage of TCR beta CDR3 amplification by immunoSEQ multiplex PCR extended to 54 Vbeta and 13 Jbeta. TCRdb analysed the immunoSEQ multiplex PCR reads with MiXCR anew, one entry per CDR3 protein. Here the sample spans 85,000 to 90,000 distinct CDR3 sequences, 90% to 95% being singletons.

The sample consisted of CD8+ T cells from PBMCs. This sequence originates from a human donor in good health. V gene TRBV5-4 combines with J gene TRBJ1-1; tentatively, D is TRBD1 (5 bases). CDR3 DNA sequence: TGTGCCGTCAGGGAACCCTACACTGAAGCTTTCTTT. The encoded protein is CAVREPYTEAFF. The variable domain in full, completed from reference TRBV5-4 and TRBJ1-1, reads ETGVTQSPTHLIKTRGQQVTLRCSSQSGHNTVSWYQQALGQGPQFIFQYYREEENGRGNFPPRFSGLQFPNYSSELNVNALELDDSALYLCAVREPYTEAFFGQGTRLTVV.